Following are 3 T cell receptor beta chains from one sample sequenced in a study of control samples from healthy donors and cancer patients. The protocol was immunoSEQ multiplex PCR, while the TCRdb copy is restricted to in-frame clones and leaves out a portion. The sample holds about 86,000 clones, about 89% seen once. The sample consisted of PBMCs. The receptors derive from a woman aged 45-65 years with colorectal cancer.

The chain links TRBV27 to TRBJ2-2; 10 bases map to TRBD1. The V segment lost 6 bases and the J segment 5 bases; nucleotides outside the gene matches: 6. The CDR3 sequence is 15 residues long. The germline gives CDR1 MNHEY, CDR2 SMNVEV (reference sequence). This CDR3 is CASSPDRGVTGELFF. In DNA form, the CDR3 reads TGTGCCAGCAGCCCGGACAGGGGGGTTACCGGGGAGCTGTTTTTT.

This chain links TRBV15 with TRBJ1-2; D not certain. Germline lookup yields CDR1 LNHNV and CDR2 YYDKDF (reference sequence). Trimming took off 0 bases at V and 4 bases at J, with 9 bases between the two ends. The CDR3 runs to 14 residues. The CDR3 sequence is CATSRDLQSYGYTF. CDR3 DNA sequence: TGTGCCACCAGCAGAGATCTGCAGAGCTATGGCTACACCTTC.

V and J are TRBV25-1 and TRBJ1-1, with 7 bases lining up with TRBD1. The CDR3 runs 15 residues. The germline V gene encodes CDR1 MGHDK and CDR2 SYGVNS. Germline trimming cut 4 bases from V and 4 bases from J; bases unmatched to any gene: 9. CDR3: CASSVLTGSLTEAFF. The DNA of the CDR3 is TGTGCCAGCAGTGTCCTGACAGGGTCTCTCACTGAAGCTTTCTTT.